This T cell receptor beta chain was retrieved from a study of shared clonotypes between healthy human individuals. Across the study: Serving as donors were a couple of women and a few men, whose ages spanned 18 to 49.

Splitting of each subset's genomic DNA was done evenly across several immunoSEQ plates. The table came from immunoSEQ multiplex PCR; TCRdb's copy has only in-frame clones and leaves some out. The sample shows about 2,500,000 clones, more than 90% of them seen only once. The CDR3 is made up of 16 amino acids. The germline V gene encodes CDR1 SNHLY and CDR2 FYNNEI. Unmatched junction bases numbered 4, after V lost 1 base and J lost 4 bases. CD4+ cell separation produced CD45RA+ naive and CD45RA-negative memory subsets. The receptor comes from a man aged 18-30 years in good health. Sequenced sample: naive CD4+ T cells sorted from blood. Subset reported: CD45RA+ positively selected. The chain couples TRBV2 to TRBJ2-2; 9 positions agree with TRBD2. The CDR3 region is CASSEVLAGTTGELFF. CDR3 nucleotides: TGTGCCAGCAGTGAAGTCCTAGCGGGAACCACCGGGGAGCTGTTTTTT.